The present entry profiles one TCR beta chain with its context. Its target is unknown. The data are from a study of shared clonotypes between healthy human individuals. Study background: CD8 memory received one plate per donor, CD8 naive two, CD4 memory three and CD4 naive three.

Study-wide results and limits: Naive subsets typically showed greater estimated richness than memory subsets. Investigators expected sequencing depth to affect clonotype sharing among donors.

Original methodology: For the immunoSEQ data, sequences were junction-only without quality scores, so filtering differed. Repertoires were generated with immunoSEQ multiplex PCR, while TCRdb's copy carries only in-frame clones and drops some. Clonal size and the V and J genes are those of that table, whereas D and trimming came from the DNA. The sample records roughly 700,000 clones, around 67% being singletons. The CDR3 extends over 13 amino acids. Germline V gene lookup returns CDR1 SQVTM and CDR2 ANQGSEA. The V gene lost 4 bases and the J gene lost 4 bases, with 14 bases spanning the gap. This receptor was identified in a young woman in good health. The V gene is TRBV29-1, the J gene TRBJ2-7; no definite D call. Sequenced material: memory CD4+ T cells sorted from blood. As for subset: CD45RA-negative fraction. This chain's CDR3 is CSVGRVGVYEQYF. CDR3 DNA: TGCAGCGTTGGACGGGTAGGAGTGTACGAGCAGTACTTC.